This T cell receptor beta chain was identified during a study of Ad26.COV2.S vaccination and SARS-CoV-2 variants (dated by TCRdb to 2020 to 2022). Describing the broader study: Donors in the vaccine arm were drawn from COV1001, a phase I-IIa trial of Ad26.COV2.S in healthy adults that was multicentre, randomized, double-blind and placebo-controlled. Trial participants were randomized into five groups of five, in which low-dose or high-dose Ad26.COV2.S was given once or twice, or placebo was given on both occasions. Dosing of Ad26.COV2.S was intramuscular, at either 5x10^10 or 1x10^11 viral particles, delivered as one shot or as two shots spaced 56 days apart. TCRbeta repertoire sequencing was used to assess the specificity and breadth of SARS-CoV-2-reactive T cell receptors after Ad26.COV2.S vaccination. Investigators did not know the trial group allocation while performing experiments and assessing outcomes. The TCR-sequenced set comprised around 30 samples: around 20 Ad26.COV2.S vaccine recipients, 5 placebo recipients and 8 SARS-CoV-2 convalescent individuals.

Counted from cysteine to phenylalanine, this CDR3 has 16 amino acids. Left in the record is the CDR3 DNA by itself, 48 bases read in frame from the first base. V is cut by 0 bases and J by 0 bases, and the space between the germline ends is 11 bases. The germline V gene (reference sequence) sets CDR1 to LNHDA and CDR2 to SQIVND. The immunoSEQ Assay was used to sequence TCRbeta CDR3 regions. After extraction, genomic DNA underwent amplification by bias-controlled multiplex PCR, followed by high-throughput sequencing. Under the source paper's analysis protocol: To quantify the absolute abundance of each unique TCRbeta CDR3 region, sequences were collapsed and filtered. T cell fraction was estimated by normalization of TCRbeta template counts to usable DNA, with usable DNA being measured through amplification of reference genes present in all nucleated cells. Repertoire TCRs were annotated as SARS-CoV-2-specific by exact matching of V gene, CDR3 amino acid sequence and J gene to a known reactive TCR set. MIRA supplied the reference SARS-CoV-2 TCR set, which was filtered for enrichment in COVID-19-positive ImmuneCODE repertoires so that public or cross-reactive TCRs were removed. Using the MIRA antigens, annotated TCRs were further analysed by specific ORF or by position within an ORF. Depth was the summed frequency of annotated unique rearrangements, while breadth was defined as annotated unique rearrangements over total unique productive rearrangements. Two-sided Wilcoxon rank-sum tests were used to compare TCR breadth between groups. The table was pulled from immuneACCESS by TCRdb, which kept in-frame rearrangements only. Such tables lose some clones; where checked, under half of the loss comes from unresolved V genes, and the rest has no known cause. The V and J calls and the clone size are those of that table, but D and trimming were determined from the DNA. Within this sample are around 300,000 clones, with less than 90% of them counted one time only. The ten biggest clones cover around 10% of the sample.

The investigation overall reported the following: Substantial breadth of spike-specific CD8+ and CD4+ T cell responses was reported after vaccination. Spike-specific TCR breadth was higher in Ad26.COV2.S recipients than in placebo recipients (P = 0.0014). It was noted by the authors that total T cell responses may have been underestimated by the TCR breadth and depth analyses. Comparing responses between vaccine doses or regimens was not something the study was powered to do. Non-spike TCR breadth was comparable between vaccine and placebo recipients, consistent with the vaccine containing only spike.

The sample's treatment or condition label is to be understood as: some 20 received Ad26.COV2.S at low or high dose, single or two shots; roughly five received placebo; per-sample allocation not given. Repertoires of vaccine and placebo recipients were sequenced from samples taken on day 63 after the first injection. Between 29 July and 7 August 2020, Cohort 1b enrolled 25 adults aged 18-55 years at one site in Boston, USA. Ad26.COV2.S consisted of a replication-incompetent adenovirus type 26 vector by which a prefusion-stabilized SARS-CoV-2 spike protein from the original Wuhan strain was expressed. Details on this clone: What this receptor recognizes is not known. The record has no base qualities; no much larger clone is one base away.

The input for sequencing was peripheral blood, taken in a trial of Ad26.COV2.S vaccine versus placebo. This clonotype was obtained from a person between 18 and 59 years old who received the Ad26.COV2.S COVID-19 vaccine or a placebo. The sequence is built from TRBV19 and TRBJ1-2; no confident D gene assignment can be made. The CDR3: CASSIDRSSTNYGYTF. The nucleotides read TGTGCCAGTAGTATAGATCGGTCCAGCACTAACTATGGCTACACCTTC.